This T cell receptor (beta chain) was identified during a study of OX40 agonist ivuxolimab in advanced cancers. Looking at the study overall: Ivuxolimab was an agonistic, fully human IgG2 monoclonal antibody directed against OX40 (CD134), a costimulatory receptor. Intravenous ivuxolimab was administered to patients every 2 weeks at six dose levels: 0.01, 0.1, 0.3, 1.5, 3 and 10 mg/kg. Among the roughly 52 dose-escalation patients, 19 had hepatocellular carcinoma, around 15 melanoma, 9 renal cell carcinoma and 9 head and neck cancer. In the dose-escalation cohort, around 80% of patients were male, and the mean age was 60 years with a range of roughly 20 to 79. Patients were allowed to have had prior anti-PD-1, anti-PD-L1 or anti-CTLA-4 therapy, and around 43% of the dose-escalation patients had been treated with checkpoint inhibitors. Three dose-escalation patients achieved partial responses, one with hepatocellular carcinoma and two with cutaneous melanoma. The point of sequencing TCRbeta in the periphery was to test whether ivuxolimab changed TCR sequence diversity and drove clonal T-cell expansion. The paper covers the monotherapy dose-escalation part of the phase I ivuxolimab trial, which included N of about 56 patients.

General study outcomes and caveats: Antigen specificity was not determined for the clonally expanded peripheral T cells. Clonal expansion of both CD4+ and CD8+ blood T cells was observed from baseline to week 6 at doses 0.1 to 3.0 mg/kg. Low levels of normalized T-cell clonal expansion were also seen in some patients who did not respond. After ivuxolimab, expanded clones were on average more numerous among CD8+ T cells than among CD4+ T cells. In the 0.1-3.0 mg/kg groups, partial responders had among the lowest normalized peripheral clonal expansion, particularly in CD8+ T cells.

For sequencing of the TCRbeta CDR3 region, genomic DNA was extracted from the sorted cells. The immunoSEQ Assay was used to sequence the TCRbeta CDR3 regions. As stored in TCRdb, this immuneACCESS dataset retains in-frame rearrangements with V and J assigned. A fraction of the clones does not appear; measured against another copy, unresolved V genes explain less than half of the discrepancy, and the remainder lacks a known reason. For this sample there are 55,000 to 75,000 clones; 85% appear just once. The ten largest clones take up about 4.1% of the sample. Trimming takes 4 bases off V and 3 bases off J; junction bases not matched to a gene: 3. The CDR3 measures 14 amino acids from cysteine to phenylalanine. Just CDR3 DNA is preserved here, 42 bases in frame from base 1. As encoded in the germline V gene, CDR1 is SGHAT while CDR2 is FQNNGV. On this clone itself: The antigen it recognizes is unknown. There are no base qualities to consult, and no much larger clone falls within one base.

Patients with autoimmune disease history or receiving systemic immunosuppression were excluded from the trial. Peripheral blood for TCR sequencing was drawn from every dose cohort at baseline, at cycle 4 day 1 and at cycle 7 day 1. The samples were taken from a phase I, first-in-human, multicenter, open-label dose-escalation trial of ivuxolimab. Adults with locally advanced or metastatic melanoma, renal cell, hepatocellular, or head and neck squamous cell carcinoma were enrolled in the trial. CD4+ and CD8+ T cells were sorted separately from peripheral blood before TCR sequencing. The receptor was derived from an adult with an advanced solid tumor such as melanoma, head and neck, liver or kidney cancer. The specimen comprised CD4+ or CD8+ T cells sorted from blood, sampled in a trial of the OX40 agonist ivuxolimab. The V and J segments used are TRBV11-2 and TRBJ2-7, and 10 junction bases match TRBD1. The CDR3: CASSSGQGNYEQYF. The DNA sequence is given as TGTGCCAGCAGCTCGGGACAGGGGAACTACGAGCAGTACTTC.